Shown below are 25 T cell receptor beta chains from a single sample sequenced in a study of breast tumors, draining lymph nodes, adjacent tissues. Breast cancer patients provided tissue from their axillary draining lymph nodes. TCRdb ran MiXCR on the multiplex PCR reads and lists one entry per CDR3 protein. This sample yields about 300,000 distinct CDR3 sequences, of which roughly 31% are seen a single time; roughly 1.2% belongs to the top ten. The material sequenced was axillary lymph node tissue. The receptors here all came from a female donor with breast cancer. Some clones in this sample may be carry-over from other donors' samples.

This clonotype was observed at least ten times. The chain is built from TRBV29-1 and TRBJ2-1; tentatively, D is TRBD1 or TRBD2 (6 bases each). Trimming removed 8 bases at V and 6 bases at J, with 14 bases between. The CDR3 extends over 12 amino acids. Germline values: CDR1 SQVTM, CDR2 ANQGSEA. Here the CDR3 DNA reads TGCAGCACAGGAGGGGGGTCCAATGAGCAGTTCTTC. This codes for CSTGGGSNEQFF.

The genes are TRBV7-2 and TRBJ1-5; D is ambiguous. V was trimmed by 5 bases and J by 14 bases, leaving 25 bases between them. The CDR3 covers 15 residues. Germline V lookup: CDR1 SGHTA, CDR2 FQGNSA. Here the CDR3 DNA reads TGTGCCAGCAGCCCCCCAATAGCGGGAGGAACCTACGAGCATTTT. Translation: CASSPPIAGGTYEHF.

To note about this clonotype: A much larger clone differs by one base, so this may be a read error. V is TRBV20-1 and J is TRBJ2-4; D remains ambiguous. The CDR3 sequence is 11 residues long. CDR1 and CDR2 (germline): DFQATT, SNEGSKA (reference sequence). In nucleotides, the CDR3 is TGCAGCACCTTACGAGGAGACATTCAGTCCTTC. This codes for CSTLRGDIQSF.

Ten or more counts support this clonotype. The gene calls are TRBV18 and TRBJ2-5; tentative D call: TRBD1 (6 bases). The V end lost 3 bases, the J end lost 3 bases, and 8 bases lay between the germline ends. Germline loops: CDR1 KGHSH, CDR2 LQKENI. The CDR3 extends over 13 amino acids. CDR3 coding DNA: TGTGCCAGCTCACCGGGACACGAAGAGACCCAGTACTTC. Protein: CASSPGHEETQYF.

This clonotype has a count of ten or more. This rearrangement joins TRBV5-8 to TRBJ1-2, with 7 nucleotides matching TRBD1. The CDR3 is made up of 15 amino acids. CDR1 and CDR2 from the germline V gene are SGHTS and YDEGEE. Unmatched junction bases numbered 4, after V lost 2 bases and J lost 0 bases. CDR3 nucleotide sequence: TGTGCCAGCAGCTTAGGGGACAGAGCTAACTATGGCTACACCTTC. Its protein product is CASSLGDRANYGYTF. The full variable domain, completed using reference TRBV5-8 and TRBJ1-2, is EAGVTQSPTHLIKTRGQQATLRCSPISGHTSVYWYQQALGLGLQFLLWYDEGEERNRGNFPPRFSGRQFPNYSSELNVNALELEDSALYLCASSLGDRANYGYTFGSGTRLTVV.

This clonotype was counted at least ten times. This rearrangement joins TRBV20-1 to TRBJ2-1; TRBD2 agrees at 11 bases. Unmatched junction bases numbered 4, after V lost 3 bases and J lost 3 bases. The germline V gene encodes CDR1 DFQATT and CDR2 SNEGSKA (reference sequence). There are 15 residues in the CDR3. CDR3 bases: TGCAGTGCTAGTGCCGGACTAGCGGGCTACAATGAGCAGTTCTTC. It translates to CSASAGLAGYNEQFF.

The table lists this clonotype with many counts. The rearrangement joins TRBV5-1 to TRBJ2-1, with D perhaps matching TRBD2 (6 bases). Deletions cut 4 bases from V and 4 bases from J, with 9 bases between. CDR1 is SGHRS, CDR2 YFSETQ, per germline. The CDR3 has 13 residues. CDR3 nucleotide sequence: TGCGCCAGCAGCCCGGGGACTTACAATGAGCAGTTCTTC. This translates into CASSPGTYNEQFF.

This clonotype showed up many times. This chain's CDR3 is CASSLRGGGAASYEQYF. For the CDR3, the DNA is TGTGCCAGCAGCTTGAGGGGGGGTGGGGCTGCCTCCTACGAGCAGTACTTC. The chain combines TRBV7-9 with TRBJ2-7, with D possibly TRBD2 on 7 matching bases. Trimming stripped 3 bases from V and 0 bases from J, with 18 bases between. Per germline, CDR1 SEHNR and CDR2 FQNEAQ (reference sequence). CDR3 length equals 17 residues.

In this sample, this clonotype turned up many times. The chain links TRBV7-3 to TRBJ2-2; 8 bases map to TRBD2. Germline V lookup: CDR1 SGHTA, CDR2 FQGTGA. After removal of 5 bases from V and 6 bases from J, the junction contained 8 bases not matched to a gene. The CDR3 is 15 residues long. The DNA for the CDR3 is TGTGCCAGCAGCCCGACTAGCGTAATTGCCGGGGAGCTGTTTTTT. Translating it yields CASSPTSVIAGELFF.

In its sample, this clonotype was seen a few times. This chain links TRBV6-1 with TRBJ1-5; D might be TRBD1 (6 bases). The CDR3 is 15 residues long. Germline V gene lookup returns CDR1 MNHNS and CDR2 SASEGT. The V and J ends lost 6 bases and 6 bases respectively, with 18 bases between them. The CDR3 protein is CASSPKGTGLQPQHF. The DNA of the CDR3 is TGTGCCAGCAGCCCAAAAGGAACAGGGCTTCAGCCCCAGCATTTT.

V usage is TRBV6-1 and J usage is TRBJ2-1; TRBD2 matches 16 bases. The V and J ends lost 5 bases and 8 bases, in that order; junction bases with no gene match: 18. Germline V gene data show CDR1 as MNHNS and CDR2 as SASEGT. There are 20 residues in the CDR3. CDR3 region: CASSRSPGTSGRAGLYEQFF. In nucleotides, the CDR3 is TGTGCCAGCAGTCGAAGCCCCGGGACTAGCGGGAGGGCCGGGCTTTATGAGCAGTTCTTC.

In the case of this clonotype: Since no conserved phenylalanine or tryptophan closes the CDR3, a read error is the likely cause. The V call is TRBV10-3, the J call TRBJ2-7; D is unresolved. The CDR3 is 11 amino acids. In germline, CDR1 is ENHRY, CDR2 SYGVKD. The CDR3 protein is CASSPLYEQYL. The CDR3 DNA reads as TGTGCCAGCAGTCCACTTTACGAGCAGTACCTC.

As concerns this clonotype: This may arise from a read error, as a much more abundant clone is one base away. The CDR3 loop reads CASSSDQGGYGYTF. The DNA for the CDR3 is TGCGCCAGCAGCTCCGATCAGGGGGGATATGGCTACACCTTC. V usage is TRBV5-1 and J usage is TRBJ1-2, with 7 bases lining up with TRBD1. Germline CDR1 reads SGHRS; CDR2 reads YFSETQ. This CDR3 is built from 14 residues. J gave up 5 bases and V 3 bases, and 7 bases lay outside the gene matches.

There are many counts of this clonotype. The rearrangement uses TRBV20-1 and TRBJ2-2; D remains unclear. V was trimmed by 6 bases and J by 2 bases, leaving 7 bases between them. Germline CDR1 and CDR2: DFQATT and SNEGSKA (reference sequence). This CDR3 contains 12 residues. The chain's CDR3 is CSATFNTGELFF. The CDR3 coding sequence is TGCAGTGCCACTTTCAACACCGGGGAGCTGTTTTTT.

This clonotype has more than one count but fewer than ten. A much larger clone lies a single base off, so this may be a read error. The chain links TRBV12-3 or TRBV12-4 to TRBJ1-6, with a weak D call TRBD1 (6 bases). The CDR3 extends over 15 amino acids. V lost 3 bases to trimming and J lost 7 bases, with 13 bases between them. The CDR3 sequence is CASSFGGAHNSPLHF. The CDR3 bases are TGTGCCAGCAGTTTCGGGGGGGCACACAATTCACCCCTCCACTTT.

This clonotype was seen ten or more times. The V gene is TRBV20-1, the J gene TRBJ2-7, with D possibly TRBD2 on 5 matching bases. The CDR3 covers 12 residues. Germline V gives CDR1 DFQATT, CDR2 SNEGSKA (reference sequence). The CDR3 spells CKGETILYEQYF. Here the CDR3 DNA reads TGCAAGGGTGAGACTATACTTTACGAGCAGTACTTC.

This clonotype was seen ten or more times. The chain links TRBV29-1 to TRBJ2-7; D is ambiguous. Trimming took 6 bases from V and 4 from J, leaving 16 bases between them. This CDR3 comprises 13 residues. The germline gives CDR1 SQVTM, CDR2 ANQGSEA. The CDR3 coding sequence is TGCAGCGTGGCCGTGGAAAACAGATACGAGCAGTACTTC. This sequence encodes CSVAVENRYEQYF.

As concerns this clonotype: A much more abundant neighbour one base away suggests this may be a read error. The CDR3 does not end in the conserved phenylalanine or tryptophan, so this is likely a read error. The rearrangement uses TRBV7-9 and TRBJ2-7; no definite D call. This CDR3 has 14 residues. Germline V gene data show CDR1 as SEHNR and CDR2 as FQNEAQ (reference sequence). The V end lost 2 bases, the J end lost 4 bases, and 12 bases lay between the germline ends. The CDR3: CASSLKTNGYEQYL. The CDR3 nucleotides read TGTGCCAGCAGCTTAAAAACTAACGGGTACGAGCAGTACCTC.

The J gene is TRBJ2-1, the V gene TRBV25-1, with 11 bases aligning to TRBD2. CDR1 is MGHDK and CDR2 is SYGVNS in the germline V gene. Unmatched junction bases numbered 8, after V lost 6 bases and J lost 4 bases. This CDR3 spans 16 amino acids. The CDR3 here is CASSPTRLAGYNEQFF. DNA of the CDR3: TGTGCCAGCAGCCCAACCCGACTAGCGGGGTACAATGAGCAGTTCTTC.

Remarks on this clonotype: Being one base from a much bigger clone, this may be a read error. The chain couples TRBV5-1 to TRBJ1-5; D is uncertain. The germline gives CDR1 SGHRS, CDR2 YFSETQ. The CDR3 loop spans 14 amino acids. CDR3 sequence (DNA): TGCGCCAGCAGCTTGGAAGGTAGCAATCACCCCCAGCATTTT. It encodes CASSLEGSNHPQHF.

To note about this clonotype: A much larger clone differs from this one at a single base, so this may be a read error. V and J are TRBV19 and TRBJ2-4, with unresolved D. Germline CDR1 reads LNHDA; CDR2 reads SQIVND (reference sequence). This CDR3 spans 15 amino acids. The CDR3 loop is CASSIRMGAKDIQYF. CDR3 nucleotides: TGTGCCAGTAGTATAAGGATGGGTGCCAAAGACATTCAGTACTTC.

About this clonotype: Given a much more abundant clone one base away, this may be a read error. Here the CDR3 DNA reads TGTGTCTGGAGTGGTCCTGGCGTAATAAATTCACCCCTCCACTTT. Its translation: CVWSGPGVINSPLHF. The J gene is TRBJ1-6, the V gene TRBV25-1; no firm D call. The CDR3 length is 15 residues. Germline V gene lookup returns CDR1 MGHDK and CDR2 SYGVNS.

This clonotype was seen more than once but under ten times. The rearrangement joins TRBV20-1 to TRBJ1-1, with D perhaps matching TRBD1 (6 bases). This CDR3 is built from 13 residues. V gave up 0 bases and J gave up 7 bases, with 12 bases separating them. Germline assignment: CDR1 DFQATT and CDR2 SNEGSKA (reference sequence). The CDR3 DNA reads as TGCAGTGCTAGAGATGGGGGGGCCGGTGAAGCTTTCTTT. Protein: CSARDGGAGEAFF.

This clonotype was picked up many times. CDR3 DNA sequence: TGTGCCACCAGAAATAGACAGATAGACAATGAGCAGTTCTTC. As protein: CATRNRQIDNEQFF. The chain carries TRBV15 and TRBJ2-1; D is possibly TRBD1 (5 bases). Germline lookup yields CDR1 LNHNV and CDR2 YYDKDF (reference sequence). The CDR3 sequence is 14 residues long. V lost 6 bases and J 5 bases, leaving 14 bases between the germline ends. Variable domain in full (rest from reference TRBV15 and TRBJ2-1): DAMVIQNPRYQVTQFGKPVTLSCSQTLNHNVMYWYQQKSSQAPKLLFHYYDKDFNNEADTPDNFQSRRPNTSFCFLDIRSPGLGDTAMYLCATRNRQIDNEQFFGPGTRLTVL.

This clonotype occurred many times. The J gene is TRBJ2-5, the V gene TRBV24-1; perhaps D is TRBD1 or TRBD2 (5 bases each). The germline CDR1 and CDR2 sequences are KGHDR and SFDVKD. V lost 2 bases to trimming and J lost 9 bases, with 18 bases between them. This CDR3 is built from 15 residues. The CDR3 DNA reads TGTGCCACCAGTGATTCTACAGGTTGGGGGAGAGCCCAGTACTTC. Its translation is CATSDSTGWGRAQYF.